The clone carrying this TCR beta chain was counted once. Its specificity is unknown. Here immunoSEQ multiplex PCR was the method, and the copy in TCRdb shows in-frame clones only, minus some. Of fewer than 60,000 clones in the sample, 70% to 85% were seen once. During the collection period, no donor immune events like infections were recorded. The CDR3 has 16 amino acids. CDR1 and CDR2 from the germline V gene are LNHDA and SQIVND (reference sequence). Trimming stripped 0 bases from V and 4 bases from J, with 13 bases between. This record comes from a study of identifying expanded T cells in peripheral blood. Whole-study results and caveats: Variance in clone template counts between approximately two-week samples significantly increased with total template count across all healthy donors. Differentially abundant clones: about 1.2 between replicates, about 17 at approximately 14 days, 19 to 20 at four.

This receptor was identified in a person between 18 and 75 years old in good health. The sequencing sample was made of blood. This sequence joins TRBV19 and TRBJ2-4; D is uncertain. As DNA, the CDR3 is TGTGCCAGTAGTATAGAGAGAGGCCAGATTAAAAACATTCAGTACTTC. Its protein is CASSIERGQIKNIQYF.